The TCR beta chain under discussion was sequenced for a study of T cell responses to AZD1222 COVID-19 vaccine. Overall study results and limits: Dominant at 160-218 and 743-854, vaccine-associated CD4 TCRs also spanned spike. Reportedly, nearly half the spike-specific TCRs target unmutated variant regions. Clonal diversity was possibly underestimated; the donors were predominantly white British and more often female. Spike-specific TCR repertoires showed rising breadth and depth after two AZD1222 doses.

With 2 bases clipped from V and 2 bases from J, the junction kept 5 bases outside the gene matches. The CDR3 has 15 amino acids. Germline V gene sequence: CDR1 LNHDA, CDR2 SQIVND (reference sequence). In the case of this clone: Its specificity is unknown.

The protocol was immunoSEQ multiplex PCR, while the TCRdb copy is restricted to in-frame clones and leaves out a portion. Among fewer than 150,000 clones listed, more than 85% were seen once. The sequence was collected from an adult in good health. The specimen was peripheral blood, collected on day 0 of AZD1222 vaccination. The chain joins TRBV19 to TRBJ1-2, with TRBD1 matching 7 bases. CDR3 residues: CASSIRGQANYGYTF. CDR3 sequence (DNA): TGTGCCAGTAGTATAAGGGGGCAGGCAAACTATGGCTACACCTTC.